Listed here is a single TCR beta chain. Using immunoSEQ multiplex PCR, the repertoire was profiled, and TCRdb retains in-frame clones only, with some absent. The profile shows about 96,000 clones, under 95% of them singletons. The data originate from a study of T cell responses to AZD1222 COVID-19 vaccine. CDR3 length: 16 residues. V shed 4 bases, J shed 5 bases, and the junction held 8 bases outside the gene matches. Germline CDR1 SGHKS, CDR2 YYEKEE (reference sequence). V gene TRBV5-5 combines with J gene TRBJ2-2; 10 bases align to TRBD2. Sequences were derived from peripheral blood, sampled on day 0 of MenACWY control vaccination. The sequence was collected from an adult in good health. CDR3 DNA sequence: TGTGCCAGCAGCGCCGGGTGGACTAGCGGAACCGGGGAGCTGTTTTTT. Amino acids: CASSAGWTSGTGELFF.